These 8 T cell receptor beta chains originate from one sample sequenced in a study of cytomegalovirus exposure and HLA in healthy donors. PCR primers comprised 60 Vbeta and 13 Jbeta primers. Assay used: immunoSEQ multiplex PCR; TCRdb lists only in-frame clones, some missing. Here the sample spans about 78,000 clones, 65% to 80% being singletons. The sequenced sample consisted of PBMCs. All receptors derive from a woman between 40 and 50 years old in good health and CMV-seropositive.

This clone appeared a few times. This chain uses TRBV7-6 with TRBJ1-5, with 8 bases identical to TRBD1. After removal of 1 base from V and 3 bases from J, the junction contained 2 bases not matched to a gene. The germline V gene encodes CDR1 SGHVS and CDR2 FNYEAQ. The CDR3 consists of 15 residues. The chain's CDR3 is CASSLVTGVNQPQHF. The CDR3 DNA is TGTGCCAGCAGCTTAGTGACAGGGGTCAATCAGCCCCAGCATTTT.

The CDR3 region has the DNA TGTGCCAGCAGCATATCGGACAGGGAGGGCCTCCACTTT. It specifies CASSISDREGLHF. The V call is TRBV5-4, the J call TRBJ1-6, with 8 bases aligning to TRBD1. This CDR3 has 13 amino acids. Germline V gene data show CDR1 as SGHNT and CDR2 as YYREEE (reference sequence). V shed 4 bases, J shed 15 bases, and the junction held 9 bases outside the gene matches.

The V call is TRBV7-2, the J call TRBJ2-2; the match to TRBD2 covers 12 bases. V gave up 4 bases and J gave up 9 bases; unmatched junction bases: 3. From germline, CDR1 is SGHTA and CDR2 FQGNSA. The length of the CDR3 is 14 residues. The CDR3 nucleotides read TGTGCCAGCAGCTCGACTAGCGGGAGAAGGGAGCTGTTTTTT. This encodes CASSSTSGRRELFF.

The J gene is TRBJ1-2, the V gene TRBV10-2; 12 nucleotides align to TRBD1. Germline V gene data show CDR1 as WSHSY and CDR2 as SAAADI. This CDR3 is built from 15 residues. The V segment lost 6 bases and the J segment 3 bases; nucleotides outside the gene matches: 5. In nucleotides, the CDR3 is TGCGCCAGCAGGGCCGGGACAGGGGGCGACTATGGCTACACCTTC. This encodes CASRAGTGGDYGYTF.

The gene calls are TRBV18 and TRBJ2-7; D possibly corresponds to TRBD1 (6 bases). The CDR3 covers 14 residues. The V gene lost 3 bases and the J gene lost 1 base, with 10 bases spanning the gap. Germline V gene lookup returns CDR1 KGHSH and CDR2 LQKENI. CDR3 coding DNA: TGTGCCAGCTCACCCGGGACAACTTCCTACGAGCAGTACTTC. This sequence encodes CASSPGTTSYEQYF.

The V and J genes are TRBV27 and TRBJ2-7; tentative D call: TRBD2 (6 bases). Trimming cost V 5 bases and J 2 bases, with 19 bases left between them. The germline gives CDR1 MNHEY, CDR2 SMNVEV (reference sequence). The CDR3 has 16 residues. The CDR3 nucleotides are TGTGCCAGCAGTCCGGGGGATCGACTGAACGCCTACGAGCAGTACTTC. It translates to CASSPGDRLNAYEQYF.

The J gene is TRBJ1-5, the V gene TRBV7-2; no reliable D call. V was clipped by 5 bases and J by 0 bases, with 5 bases between them. CDR3 size: 13 residues. Germline CDR1 reads SGHTA; CDR2 reads FQGNSA. DNA for the CDR3: TGTGCCAGCAGCACCAGTAGCAATCAGCCCCAGCATTTT. Encoded protein: CASSTSSNQPQHF.

V is TRBV7-9 and J is TRBJ1-5; perhaps TRBD1 as D (6 bases). This CDR3 spans 14 amino acids. CDR1 is SEHNR and CDR2 is FQNEAQ in the germline V gene (reference sequence). V gave up 3 bases and J gave up 6 bases, with 12 bases separating them. CDR3 bases: TGTGCCAGCAGCTTGGGGGGGGCTAGTCAGCCCCAGCATTTT. This encodes CASSLGGASQPQHF. Combining the CDR3 with reference TRBV7-9 and TRBJ1-5 gives the whole variable domain DTGVSQNPRHKITKRGQNVTFRCDPISEHNRLYWYRQTLGQGPEFLTYFQNEAQLEKSRLLSDRFSAERPKGSFSTLEIQRTEQGDSAMYLCASSLGGASQPQHFGDGTRLSIL.